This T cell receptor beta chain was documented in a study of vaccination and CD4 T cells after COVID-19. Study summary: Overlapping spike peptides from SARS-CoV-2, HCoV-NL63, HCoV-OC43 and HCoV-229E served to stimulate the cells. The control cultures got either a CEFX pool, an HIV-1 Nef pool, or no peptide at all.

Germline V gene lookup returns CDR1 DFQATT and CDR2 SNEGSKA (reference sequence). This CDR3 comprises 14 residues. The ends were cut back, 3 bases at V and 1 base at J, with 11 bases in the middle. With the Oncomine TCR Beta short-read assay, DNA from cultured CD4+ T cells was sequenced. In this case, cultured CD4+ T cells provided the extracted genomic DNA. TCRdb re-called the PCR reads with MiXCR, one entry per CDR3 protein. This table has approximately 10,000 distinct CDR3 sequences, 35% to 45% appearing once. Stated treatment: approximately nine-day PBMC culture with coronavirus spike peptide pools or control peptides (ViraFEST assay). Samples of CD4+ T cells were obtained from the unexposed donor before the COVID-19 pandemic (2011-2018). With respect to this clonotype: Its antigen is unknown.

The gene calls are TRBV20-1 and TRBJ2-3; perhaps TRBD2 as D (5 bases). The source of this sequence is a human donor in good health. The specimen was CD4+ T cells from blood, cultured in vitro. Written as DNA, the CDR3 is TGCAGTGCTAGGGAGGCCTGGGGCACAGATACGCAGTATTTT. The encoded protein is CSAREAWGTDTQYF.